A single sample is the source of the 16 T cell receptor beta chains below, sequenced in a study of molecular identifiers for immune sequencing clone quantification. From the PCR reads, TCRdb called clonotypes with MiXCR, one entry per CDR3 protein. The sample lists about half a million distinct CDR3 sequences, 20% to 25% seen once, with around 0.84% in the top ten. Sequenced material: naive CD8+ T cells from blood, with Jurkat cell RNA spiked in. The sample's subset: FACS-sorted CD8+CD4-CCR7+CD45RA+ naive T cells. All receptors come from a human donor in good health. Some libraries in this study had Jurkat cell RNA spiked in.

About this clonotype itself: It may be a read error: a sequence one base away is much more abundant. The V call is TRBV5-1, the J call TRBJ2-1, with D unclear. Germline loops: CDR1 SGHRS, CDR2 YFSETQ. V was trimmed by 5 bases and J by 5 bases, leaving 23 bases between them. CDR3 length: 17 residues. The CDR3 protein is CASRLGVTTKENNEQFF. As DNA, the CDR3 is TGCGCCAGCAGACTTGGCGTTACTACCAAAGAAAACAATGAGCAGTTCTTC.

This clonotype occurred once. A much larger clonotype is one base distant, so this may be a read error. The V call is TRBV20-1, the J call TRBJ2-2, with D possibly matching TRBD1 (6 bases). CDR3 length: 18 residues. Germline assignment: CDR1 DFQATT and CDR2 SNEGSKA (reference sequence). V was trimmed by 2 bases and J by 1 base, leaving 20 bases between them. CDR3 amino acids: CSARRGRYETRNTGELFF. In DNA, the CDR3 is TGCAGTGCTAGAAGGGGGAGATACGAAACGCGGAACACCGGGGAGCTGTTTTTT.

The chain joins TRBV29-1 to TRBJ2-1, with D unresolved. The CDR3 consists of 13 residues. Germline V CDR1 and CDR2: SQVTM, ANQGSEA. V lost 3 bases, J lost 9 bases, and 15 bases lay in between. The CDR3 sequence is CSVDWAEHGEQFF. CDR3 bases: TGCAGCGTTGACTGGGCAGAACATGGTGAGCAGTTCTTC.

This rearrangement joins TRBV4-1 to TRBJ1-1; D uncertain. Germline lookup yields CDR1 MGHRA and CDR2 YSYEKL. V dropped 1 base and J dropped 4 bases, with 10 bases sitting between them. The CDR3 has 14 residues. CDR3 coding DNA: TGCGCCAGCAGCCAAGTAGGGAGGACCACTGAAGCTTTCTTT. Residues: CASSQVGRTTEAFF.

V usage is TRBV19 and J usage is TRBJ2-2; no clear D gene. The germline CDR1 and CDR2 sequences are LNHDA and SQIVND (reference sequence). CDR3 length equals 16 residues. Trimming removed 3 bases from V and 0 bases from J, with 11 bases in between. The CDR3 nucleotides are TGTGCCAGTAGTATCGTTCCGAAAACGAACACCGGGGAGCTGTTTTTT. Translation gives CASSIVPKTNTGELFF.

CDR3 amino acids: CASSRGSANTGELFF. The CDR3 bases are TGTGCCAGCAGCCGCGGAAGCGCGAACACCGGGGAGCTGTTTTTT. The genes are TRBV6-2 or TRBV6-3 and TRBJ2-2; D is uncertain. The CDR3 runs to 15 residues. CDR1 MNHEY and CDR2 SVGEGT come from the germline V gene. Trimming left V 6 bases short and J 0 bases short, with 11 bases between.

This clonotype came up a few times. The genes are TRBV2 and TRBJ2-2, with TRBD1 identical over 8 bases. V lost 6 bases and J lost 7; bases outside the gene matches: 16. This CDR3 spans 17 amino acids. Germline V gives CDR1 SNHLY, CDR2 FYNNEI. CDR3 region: CASRGDRGRLNDGELFF. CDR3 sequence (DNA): TGTGCCAGCAGGGGAGACAGGGGCCGCCTTAACGACGGGGAGCTGTTTTTT.

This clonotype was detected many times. In DNA form, the CDR3 reads TGTGCCAGCAGCCAAGAAGAGGTCACGACGTGGGACCTGAACACTGAAGCTTTCTTT. This encodes CASSQEEVTTWDLNTEAFF. The chain joins TRBV14 to TRBJ1-1, with D perhaps TRBD1 (5 bases). Trimming cost V 0 bases and J 0 bases, with 20 bases left between them. Germline loops: CDR1 SGHDN, CDR2 FVKESK. The CDR3 length is 19 residues.

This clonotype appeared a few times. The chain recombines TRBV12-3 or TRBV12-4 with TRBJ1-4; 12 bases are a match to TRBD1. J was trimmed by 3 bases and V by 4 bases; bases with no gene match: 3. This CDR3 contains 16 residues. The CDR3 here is CASSWDRGLSNEKLFF. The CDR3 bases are TGTGCCAGCAGTTGGGACAGGGGGCTGTCTAATGAAAAACTGTTTTTT.

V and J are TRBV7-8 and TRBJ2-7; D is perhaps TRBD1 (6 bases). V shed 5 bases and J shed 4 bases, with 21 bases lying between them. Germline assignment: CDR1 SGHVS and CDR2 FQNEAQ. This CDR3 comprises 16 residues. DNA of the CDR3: TGTGCCAGCAGCCCAGGGGCCGGGTGGGGATTGTACGAGCAGTACTTC. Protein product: CASSPGAGWGLYEQYF.

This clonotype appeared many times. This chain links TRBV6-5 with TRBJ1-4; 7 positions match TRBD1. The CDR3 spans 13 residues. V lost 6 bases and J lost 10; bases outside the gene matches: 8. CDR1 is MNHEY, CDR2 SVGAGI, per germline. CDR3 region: CASRDTGVGKLFF. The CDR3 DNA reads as TGTGCCAGCAGGGACACAGGGGTCGGAAAACTGTTTTTT.

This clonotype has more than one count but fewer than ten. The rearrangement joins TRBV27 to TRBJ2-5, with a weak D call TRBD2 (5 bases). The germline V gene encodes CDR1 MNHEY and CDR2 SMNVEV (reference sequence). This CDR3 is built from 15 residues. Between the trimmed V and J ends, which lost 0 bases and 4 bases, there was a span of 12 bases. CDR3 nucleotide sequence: TGTGCCAGCAGTTTATCAGGGCGGGCGGGAGAGACCCAGTACTTC. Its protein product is CASSLSGRAGETQYF.

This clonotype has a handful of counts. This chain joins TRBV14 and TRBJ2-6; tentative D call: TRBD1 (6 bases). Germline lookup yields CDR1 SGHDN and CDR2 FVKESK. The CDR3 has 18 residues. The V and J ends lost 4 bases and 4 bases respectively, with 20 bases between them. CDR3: CASSLSLPGETGANVLTF. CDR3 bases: TGTGCCAGCAGCCTATCACTCCCAGGGGAAACAGGGGCCAACGTCCTGACTTTC.

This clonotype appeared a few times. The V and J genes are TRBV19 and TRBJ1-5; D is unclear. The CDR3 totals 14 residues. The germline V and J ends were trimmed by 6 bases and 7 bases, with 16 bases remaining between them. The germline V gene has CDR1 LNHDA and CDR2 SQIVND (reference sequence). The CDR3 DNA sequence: TGTGCCAGTAGAAGACAAGCTATGATACAGCCCCAGCATTTT. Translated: CASRRQAMIQPQHF. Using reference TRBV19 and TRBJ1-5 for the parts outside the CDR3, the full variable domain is DGGITQSPKYLFRKEGQNVTLSCEQNLNHDAMYWYRQDPGQGLRLIYYSQIVNDFQKGDIAEGYSVSREKKESFPLTVTSAQKNPTAFYLCASRRQAMIQPQHFGDGTRLSIL.

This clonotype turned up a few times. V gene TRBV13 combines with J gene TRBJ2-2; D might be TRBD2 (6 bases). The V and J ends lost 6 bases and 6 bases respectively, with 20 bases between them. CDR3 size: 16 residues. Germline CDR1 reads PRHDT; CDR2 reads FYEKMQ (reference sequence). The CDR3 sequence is CASSSGGVLGAGELFF. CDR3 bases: TGTGCCAGCAGTTCGGGCGGGGTTCTTGGGGCCGGGGAGCTGTTTTTT.

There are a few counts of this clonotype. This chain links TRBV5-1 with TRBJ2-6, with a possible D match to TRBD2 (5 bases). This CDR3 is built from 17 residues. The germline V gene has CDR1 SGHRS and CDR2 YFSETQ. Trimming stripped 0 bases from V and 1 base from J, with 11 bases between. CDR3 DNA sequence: TGCGCCAGCAGCTTGGTCGGGGAAGGGTCTGGGGCCAACGTCCTGACTTTC. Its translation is CASSLVGEGSGANVLTF.